This T cell receptor (beta chain) originates from a study of CD8 T cells in Susac syndrome. From germline, CDR1 is GTSNPN and CDR2 SVGIG (reference sequence). CDR3 size: 12 residues. The germline V and J ends were trimmed by 0 bases and 4 bases, with 7 bases remaining between them. Overall study results and limits: The study's TCR sequencing and HLA analysis covered a relatively small number of individuals, and the study acknowledged this.

Random hexamers were used to reverse transcribe roughly 0.5 to 1 ug of RNA. One entry per CDR3 protein, called by TCRdb with MiXCR from the immunoSEQ multiplex PCR reads. The data hold a few hundred thousand distinct CDR3 sequences, with more than 85% observed a single time. Remarks on this clonotype: Its antigen remains unidentified.

This receptor was identified in a human donor with multiple sclerosis. The chain recombines TRBV30 with TRBJ2-7; D gene ambiguous. Specimen: CD4+ T cells from PBMCs. Here the CDR3 DNA reads TGTGCCTGGAGTGTGGGCAGATACGAGCAGTACGTC. It is translated as CAWSVGRYEQYV.